This T cell receptor beta chain derives from a study of CD8 T cells in ankylosing spondylitis. General study findings and limits: Roughly eight highly homologous variants formed a TCR beta motif that appeared characteristic of ankylosing spondylitis blood. A subset of motif variants has previously been described in the synovial fluid and blood of reactive arthritis.

The TCR beta libraries were generated through quantitative 5'-RACE incorporating molecular barcodes. Each CDR3 protein is one row after TCRdb ran MiXCR on the 5' RACE reads. Of approximately 500,000 distinct CDR3 sequences in the sample, roughly 13% are singletons; the top ten hold almost 7%. This clonotype has a handful of counts. Its antigen is still unknown. This CDR3 has 16 amino acids. The germline gives CDR1 SQVTM, CDR2 ANQGSEA. The V gene end was trimmed by 6 bases and the J gene end by 2 bases; junction bases not matched to a gene: 12. This sequence was found in a male donor with ankylosing spondylitis. The V call is TRBV29-1, the J call TRBJ2-1, with TRBD1 matching over 8 bases. The specimen sequenced was blood, either unsorted or a sorted T cell fraction (not recorded which). CDR3 bases: TGCAGCGTCGCCGTTCCCGGACAGGGTACCTACAATGAGCAGTTCTTC. Amino acid sequence: CSVAVPGQGTYNEQFF.